This TCR beta chain was sequenced in a study of T cell responses to AZD1222 COVID-19 vaccine. Across the study: Second-dose intervals near 4 or 12 weeks were combined.

With 0 bases removed from V and 4 bases from J, the gap between germline ends came to 9 bases. The CDR3 sequence is 14 residues long. Germline values: CDR1 LGHNA, CDR2 YSLEER. Measured with immunoSEQ multiplex PCR; TCRdb has only the in-frame clones, and not every one. This table has under 80,000 clones, around four fifths appearing once. For this clone: The antigen remains undetermined.

Findings and caveats of the study: Donors were chiefly white British, with a greater number of females, and clonal diversity was perhaps underestimated. Two doses of AZD1222 preceded a rise in Spike-specific TCR breadth and depth. The repertoires were collected only after the peak T cell response.

This clonotype was sampled from an adult in good health. V is TRBV4-3 and J is TRBJ1-2; tentatively, D is TRBD1 (5 bases). Sequenced here: peripheral blood, sampled on day 0 of AZD1222 vaccination. CDR3 amino acids: CASSQDQGPYGYTF. In DNA form, the CDR3 reads TGCGCCAGCAGCCAAGATCAGGGCCCCTATGGCTACACCTTC.